This passage covers 18 T cell receptor beta chains from one sample sequenced in a study of PD-1 blockade in classical Hodgkin lymphoma. Every single patient, without exception, relapsed after autologous stem cell transplantation, and brentuximab vedotin exposure varied. TCRdb's table, derived via immunoSEQ multiplex PCR, lists solely in-frame clones and lacks some. Among 45,000 to 60,000 clones, 81% were seen once, and the ten largest hold roughly 15%. The input for sequencing was peripheral blood mononuclear cells (PBMCs), taken at baseline. The origin of the receptors is a human donor with classical Hodgkin lymphoma.

By proportion, this clone is medium-sized. This sequence joins TRBV11-3 and TRBJ2-7; weak D call: TRBD2 (6 bases). This CDR3 has 15 residues. V was cut by 2 bases and J by 4 bases, with 15 bases left in between. Per the germline V gene, CDR1 is SGHNT and CDR2 is YENEEA. The CDR3 is CASSLRSGSSYEQYF. CDR3 bases: TGTGCCAGCAGCTTAAGGAGCGGGTCTTCTTACGAGCAGTACTTC.

A few counts support this clone. The V call is TRBV7-9, the J call TRBJ2-7, with 9 bases lining up with TRBD1. Germline values: CDR1 SEHNR, CDR2 FQNEAQ (reference sequence). The ends lost 4 bases at V and 6 bases at J; junction bases unmatched: 7. The CDR3 spans 14 residues. The CDR3 reads CASSWGDREGEQYF. CDR3 bases: TGTGCCAGCAGCTGGGGGGACAGGGAGGGCGAGCAGTACTTC.

This clone has just a few counts. The V and J genes are TRBV11-2 and TRBJ1-1; possible D gene TRBD1, 5 bases. The CDR3 covers 14 residues. The V end was cut by 5 bases, the J end by 1 base, with 11 bases between. Per germline, CDR1 SGHAT and CDR2 FQNNGV. The CDR3 region has the DNA TGTGCCAGCAGCCCCCGGGGGAGGAACACTGAAGCTTTCTTT. Its protein is CASSPRGRNTEAFF.

The V and J genes are TRBV7-9 and TRBJ2-1; a weak D match, TRBD2 (6 bases). Trimming removed 5 bases from V and 7 bases from J, with 9 bases in between. Germline V gene lookup returns CDR1 SEHNR and CDR2 FQNEAQ (reference sequence). The CDR3 has 12 amino acids. For the CDR3, the DNA is TGTGCCAGCAGCCTGAGCGGGAATGAGCAGTTCTTC. Translated: CASSLSGNEQFF.

The chain recombines TRBV6-5 with TRBJ2-1, with 7 positions matching TRBD2. From germline, CDR1 is MNHEY and CDR2 SVGAGI. The CDR3 spans 15 residues. Trimming took 6 bases from V and 7 from J; bases not matched to a gene: 12. The CDR3 protein is CASSLGVAGTNEQFF. CDR3 in DNA: TGTGCCAGCAGCCTTGGAGTAGCGGGTACGAATGAGCAGTTCTTC.

This chain joins TRBV18 and TRBJ2-7; 8 bases fit TRBD2. This CDR3 spans 13 amino acids. CDR1 and CDR2 (germline): KGHSH, LQKENI. The V and J ends lost 3 bases and 6 bases, in that order; junction bases with no gene match: 4. This CDR3 reads CASSPGGASEQYV. The CDR3 nucleotides are TGTGCCAGCTCACCCGGGGGGGCATCCGAGCAGTACGTC.

The J gene is TRBJ1-2, the V gene TRBV27; D is possibly TRBD1 (6 bases). The CDR3 loop spans 15 amino acids. The germline CDR1 and CDR2 sequences are MNHEY and SMNVEV (reference sequence). Trimming cost V 2 bases and J 3 bases, with 13 bases left between them. The CDR3 region is CASSLMGGLDYGYTF. Written as DNA, the CDR3 is TGTGCCAGCAGTTTAATGGGGGGCTTGGACTATGGCTACACCTTC.

This chain connects TRBV10-3 to TRBJ2-7, with a weak D call TRBD1 (6 bases). The CDR3 runs to 13 residues. Germline CDR1 ENHRY, CDR2 SYGVKD. Deletions cut 2 bases from V and 5 bases from J, with 10 bases between. The DNA for the CDR3 is TGTGCCATCAGTGAGGGAAGACAGGACGAGCAGTACGTC. Translation: CAISEGRQDEQYV.

The chain links TRBV7-9 to TRBJ2-3; D is undetermined. The CDR3 is made up of 14 amino acids. The V end was cut by 0 bases, the J end by 0 bases, with 4 bases between. In germline, CDR1 is SEHNR, CDR2 FQNEAQ (reference sequence). In DNA, the CDR3 is TGTGCCAGCAGCTTAGCTGCTAGCACAGATACGCAGTATTTT. This gives the protein CASSLAASTDTQYF. The whole variable domain, remainder taken from reference TRBV7-9 and TRBJ2-3, is DTGVSQNPRHKITKRGQNVTFRCDPISEHNRLYWYRQTLGQGPEFLTYFQNEAQLEKSRLLSDRFSAERPKGSFSTLEIQRTEQGDSAMYLCASSLAASTDTQYFGPGTRLTVL.

CDR3 in DNA: TGCGCCAGCAGCGTTGGACAGGGACGGGCTTTCTTT. Translation gives CASSVGQGRAFF. The J gene is TRBJ1-1, the V gene TRBV5-1; 8 bases line up with TRBD1. V lost 4 bases and J lost 11; bases outside the gene matches: 7. Germline values: CDR1 SGHRS, CDR2 YFSETQ. The CDR3 runs to 12 residues.

This chain joins TRBV15 and TRBJ2-1; the match to TRBD2 covers 13 bases. Germline trimming cut 2 bases from V and 4 bases from J; bases unmatched to any gene: 5. Germline CDR1 is LNHNV and CDR2 is YYDKDF (reference sequence). The CDR3 sequence is 17 residues long. CDR3 nucleotides: TGTGCCACCAGCAGACGACTAGCGGGGGGCGGGTACAATGAGCAGTTCTTC. This translates into CATSRRLAGGGYNEQFF.

This chain's CDR3 is CASSWAFEGTDTQYF. CDR3 bases: TGTGCCAGCAGCTGGGCCTTTGAGGGTACAGATACGCAGTATTTT. The gene calls are TRBV7-6 and TRBJ2-3; D is possibly TRBD2 (5 bases). Germline CDR1 SGHVS, CDR2 FNYEAQ. V lost 4 bases and J 3 bases, leaving 14 bases between the germline ends. This CDR3 is built from 15 residues. The variable domain in full, completed from reference TRBV7-6 and TRBJ2-3, reads GAGVSQSPRYKVTKRGQDVALRCDPISGHVSLYWYRQALGQGPEFLTYFNYEAQQDKSGLPNDRFSAERPEGSISTLTIQRTEQRDSAMYRCASSWAFEGTDTQYFGPGTRLTVL.

The count of this clone is one. The chain combines TRBV11-1 with TRBJ2-1; TRBD1 might be the D (6 bases). Germline values: CDR1 SGHAT, CDR2 FQDESV (reference sequence). The CDR3 has 11 amino acids. V lost 5 bases, J lost 15 bases, and 14 bases lay in between. In DNA form, the CDR3 reads TGTGCCAGCAGCCAGGGACACCGGGCGTTCTTC. It codes for CASSQGHRAFF.

The V gene is TRBV5-4, the J gene TRBJ2-1; no clear D gene. The CDR3 runs to 12 residues. Germline values: CDR1 SGHNT, CDR2 YYREEE (reference sequence). The V and J ends lost 1 base and 3 bases respectively, with 2 bases between them. The CDR3 here is CASSLHYNEQFF. The CDR3 DNA reads as TGTGCCAGCAGCTTGCACTACAATGAGCAGTTCTTC. The whole variable domain, remainder taken from reference TRBV5-4 and TRBJ2-1, is ETGVTQSPTHLIKTRGQQVTLRCSSQSGHNTVSWYQQALGQGPQFIFQYYREEENGRGNFPPRFSGLQFPNYSSELNVNALELDDSALYLCASSLHYNEQFFGPGTRLTVL.

This chain uses TRBV6-1 with TRBJ1-3; D is uncertain. This CDR3 spans 16 amino acids. In germline, CDR1 is MNHNS, CDR2 SASEGT. Trimming pared 2 bases from V and 0 bases from J, leaving 11 bases between. The CDR3 DNA reads TGTGCCAGCAGTGAATCGGAGGAGGGCTCTGGAAACACCATATATTTT. Translation gives CASSESEEGSGNTIYF.

This chain connects TRBV6-1 to TRBJ2-3, with D maybe TRBD2 (6 bases). The V gene lost 1 base and the J gene lost 1 base, with 9 bases spanning the gap. Germline V gene data show CDR1 as MNHNS and CDR2 as SASEGT. This CDR3 has 15 amino acids. The CDR3 DNA reads TGTGCCAGCAGTGAAGAGGGACTCCGCACAGATACGCAGTATTTT. This codes for CASSEEGLRTDTQYF.

The J gene is TRBJ1-2, the V gene TRBV10-3; the D is unclear. Germline V gene sequence: CDR1 ENHRY, CDR2 SYGVKD. V gave up 2 bases and J gave up 7 bases, with 17 bases separating them. The CDR3 has 15 amino acids. In DNA form, the CDR3 reads TGTGCCATCAGTGAGGTTCTGGGTCAAACGGGTGGCTACACCTTC. Its protein is CAISEVLGQTGGYTF.

In this sample, this clone turned up once. The chain employs TRBV4-1 and TRBJ2-1, with a tentative D call TRBD2 (5 bases). Trimming pared 4 bases from V and 6 bases from J, leaving 13 bases between. This CDR3 contains 14 residues. Germline V lookup: CDR1 MGHRA, CDR2 YSYEKL. The CDR3 region has the DNA TGCGCCAGCAGCCCCCGGCTAGCCGCCAATGAGCAGTTCTTC. This translates into CASSPRLAANEQFF.